This TCR beta chain stems from a study of T-cell reconstitution after alpha-beta-depleted transplantation in children. General study results and limits: Recipient T cells and thymic progenitors that survived gave rise to the high TCRbeta diversity observed at day 60 in some patients. Once a year had passed after transplant, T-cell counts and diversity came mostly from newly produced T cells. Reportedly, only several hundred clones from non-depleted graft cells drove alpha-beta T-cell counts at about two months.

The V gene's germline CDR1 is SGHVS and CDR2 FQNEAQ. This CDR3 contains 15 residues. The junction had 9 bases not matched to a gene; V was cut back by 5 bases and J by 3 bases. Preparation of the TCRbeta library was carried out with unique molecular identifiers. TCRdb ran MiXCR on the PCR reads and lists one entry per CDR3 protein. The repertoire consists of about 250,000 distinct CDR3 sequences, with roughly a quarter occurring once and the leading ten covering about 5%. This clonotype was found a few times. Its antigen is unknown. This sample comprised PBMCs, mostly from graft donor cells, obtained 360 days after TCRalphabeta/CD19-depleted stem cell transplant. The sequence derives from a female patient between 2 and 15 years old who had a stem cell transplant for congenital amegakaryocytic thrombocytopenia, so the T cells may come from the graft donor. This chain links TRBV7-8 with TRBJ2-7; 8 bases agree with TRBD1. CDR3 region: CASSPGQGTIYEQYF. Here the CDR3 DNA reads TGTGCCAGCAGCCCCGGACAGGGCACTATCTACGAGCAGTACTTC.